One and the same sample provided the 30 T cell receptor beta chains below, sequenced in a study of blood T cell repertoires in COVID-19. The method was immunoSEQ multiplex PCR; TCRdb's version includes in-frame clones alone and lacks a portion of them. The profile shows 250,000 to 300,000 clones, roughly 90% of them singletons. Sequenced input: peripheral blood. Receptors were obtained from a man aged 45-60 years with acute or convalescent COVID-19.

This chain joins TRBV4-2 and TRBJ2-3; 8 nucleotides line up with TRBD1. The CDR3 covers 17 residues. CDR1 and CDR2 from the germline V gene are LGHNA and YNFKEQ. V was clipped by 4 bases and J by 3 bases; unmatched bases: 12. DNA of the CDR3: TGTGCCAGCAGCCTCAACGGACAGGGACTTATGACAGATACGCAGTATTTT. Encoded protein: CASSLNGQGLMTDTQYF.

The chain's CDR3 is CASSPSGTSGGNEQFF. The CDR3 DNA reads as TGCGCCAGCAGCCCCTCCGGGACTAGCGGGGGCAATGAGCAGTTCTTC. V gene TRBV5-1 combines with J gene TRBJ2-1; 14 nucleotides match TRBD2. From germline, CDR1 is SGHRS and CDR2 YFSETQ. The CDR3 loop spans 16 amino acids. V was pared by 4 bases and J by 6 bases, with 6 bases of the junction left unmatched. Complete variable domain (other parts from reference TRBV5-1 and TRBJ2-1): KAGVTQTPRYLIKTRGQQVTLSCSPISGHRSVSWYQQTPGQGLQFLFEYFSETQRNKGNFPGRFSGRQFSNSRSEMNVSTLELGDSALYLCASSPSGTSGGNEQFFGPGTRLTVL.

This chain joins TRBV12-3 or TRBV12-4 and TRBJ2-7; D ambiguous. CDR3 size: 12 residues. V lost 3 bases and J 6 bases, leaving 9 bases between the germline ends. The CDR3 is CASSFLHGEQYF. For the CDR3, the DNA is TGTGCCAGCAGTTTTCTCCACGGCGAGCAGTACTTC.

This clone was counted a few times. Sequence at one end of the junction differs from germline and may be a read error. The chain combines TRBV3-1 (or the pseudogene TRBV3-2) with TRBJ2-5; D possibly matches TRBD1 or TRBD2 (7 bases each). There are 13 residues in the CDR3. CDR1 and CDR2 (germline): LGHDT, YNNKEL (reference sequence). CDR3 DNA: TGTGCCTGCAGGGGGGCGGGAGAGGAGACCCAGTACTTC. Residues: CACRGAGEETQYF.

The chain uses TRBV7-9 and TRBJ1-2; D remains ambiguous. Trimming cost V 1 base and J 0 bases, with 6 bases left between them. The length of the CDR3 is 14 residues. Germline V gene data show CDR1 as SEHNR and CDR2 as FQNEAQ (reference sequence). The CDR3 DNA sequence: TGTGCCAGCAGCTTAGTGGGAGCTAACTATGGCTACACCTTC. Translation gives CASSLVGANYGYTF.

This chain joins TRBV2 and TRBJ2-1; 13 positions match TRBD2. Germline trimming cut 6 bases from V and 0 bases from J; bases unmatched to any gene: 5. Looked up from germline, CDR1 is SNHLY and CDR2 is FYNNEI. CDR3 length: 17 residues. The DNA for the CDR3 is TGTGCCAGCAGAGGGGGACTAGCGGGGAGCTCCTACAATGAGCAGTTCTTC. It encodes CASRGGLAGSSYNEQFF.

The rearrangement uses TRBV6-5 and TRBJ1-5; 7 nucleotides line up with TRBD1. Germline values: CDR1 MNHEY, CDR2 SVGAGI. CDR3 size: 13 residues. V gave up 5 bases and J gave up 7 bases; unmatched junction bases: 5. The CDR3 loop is CASSHRGEQPQHF. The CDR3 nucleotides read TGTGCCAGCAGTCACAGGGGAGAGCAGCCCCAGCATTTT.

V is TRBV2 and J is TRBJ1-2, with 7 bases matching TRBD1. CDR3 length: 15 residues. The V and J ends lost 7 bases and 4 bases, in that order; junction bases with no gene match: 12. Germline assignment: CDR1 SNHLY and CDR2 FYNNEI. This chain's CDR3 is CASNLDRVTLYGYTF. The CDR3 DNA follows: TGTGCCAGCAACCTCGACAGGGTAACCCTCTATGGCTACACCTTC.

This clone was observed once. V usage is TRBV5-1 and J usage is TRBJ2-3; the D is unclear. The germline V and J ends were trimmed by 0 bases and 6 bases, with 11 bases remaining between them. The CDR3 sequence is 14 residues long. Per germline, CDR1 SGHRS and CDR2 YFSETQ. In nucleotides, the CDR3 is TGCGCCAGCAGCTTGGGAGGTAGCATGGATACGCAGTATTTT. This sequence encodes CASSLGGSMDTQYF.

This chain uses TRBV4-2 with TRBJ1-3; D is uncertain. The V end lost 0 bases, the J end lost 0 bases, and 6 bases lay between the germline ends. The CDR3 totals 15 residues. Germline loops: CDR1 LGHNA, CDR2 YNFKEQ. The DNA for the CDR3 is TGTGCCAGCAGCCAAGAAGGGAGCTCTGGAAACACCATATATTTT. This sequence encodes CASSQEGSSGNTIYF.

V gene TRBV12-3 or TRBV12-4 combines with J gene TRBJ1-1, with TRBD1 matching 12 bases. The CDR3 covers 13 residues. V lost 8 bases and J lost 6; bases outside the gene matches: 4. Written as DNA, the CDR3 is TGTGCCAGCGCCGGGACAGGGGGCCCTGAAGCTTTCTTT. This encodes CASAGTGGPEAFF.

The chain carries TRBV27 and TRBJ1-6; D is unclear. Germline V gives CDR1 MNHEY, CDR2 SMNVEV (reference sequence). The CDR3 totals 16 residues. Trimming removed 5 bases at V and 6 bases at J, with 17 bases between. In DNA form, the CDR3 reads TGTGCCAGCAGTCCCCAATGGCGTTCGGGTAATTCACCCCTCCACTTT. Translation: CASSPQWRSGNSPLHF.

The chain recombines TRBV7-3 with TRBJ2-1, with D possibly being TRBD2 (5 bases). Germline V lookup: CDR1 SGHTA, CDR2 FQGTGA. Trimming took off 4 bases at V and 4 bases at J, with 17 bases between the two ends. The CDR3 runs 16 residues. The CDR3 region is CASSSSGSLGYNEQFF. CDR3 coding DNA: TGTGCCAGCAGCTCCTCGGGGAGCCTAGGGTACAATGAGCAGTTCTTC.

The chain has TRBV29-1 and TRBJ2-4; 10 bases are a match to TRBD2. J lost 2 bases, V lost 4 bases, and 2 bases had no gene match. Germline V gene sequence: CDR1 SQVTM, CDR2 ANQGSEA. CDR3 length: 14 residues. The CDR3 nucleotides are TGCAGCGTTGTAGCGGGGGGCTCCAAAAACATTCAGTACTTC. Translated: CSVVAGGSKNIQYF.

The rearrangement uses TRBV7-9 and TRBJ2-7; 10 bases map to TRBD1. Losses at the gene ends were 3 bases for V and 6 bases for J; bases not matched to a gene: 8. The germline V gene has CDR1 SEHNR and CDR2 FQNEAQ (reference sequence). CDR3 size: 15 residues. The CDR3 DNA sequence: TGTGCCAGCAGCTTCGGAGGGGACAGGGGCCCCGAGCAGTACTTC. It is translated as CASSFGGDRGPEQYF. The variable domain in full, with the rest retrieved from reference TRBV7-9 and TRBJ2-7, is DTGVSQNPRHKITKRGQNVTFRCDPISEHNRLYWYRQTLGQGPEFLTYFQNEAQLEKSRLLSDRFSAERPKGSFSTLEIQRTEQGDSAMYLCASSFGGDRGPEQYFGPGTRLTVT.

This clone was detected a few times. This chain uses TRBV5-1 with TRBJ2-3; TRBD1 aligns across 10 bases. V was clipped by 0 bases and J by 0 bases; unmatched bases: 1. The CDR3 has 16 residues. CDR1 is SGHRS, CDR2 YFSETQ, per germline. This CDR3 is CASSLGQGASTDTQYF. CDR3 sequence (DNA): TGCGCCAGCAGCTTGGGACAGGGGGCTAGCACAGATACGCAGTATTTT.

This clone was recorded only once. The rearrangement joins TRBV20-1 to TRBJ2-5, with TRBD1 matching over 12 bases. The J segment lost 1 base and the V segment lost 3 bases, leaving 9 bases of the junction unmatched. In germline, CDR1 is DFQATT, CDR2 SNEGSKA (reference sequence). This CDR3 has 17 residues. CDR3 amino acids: CSASGGQGAVSQETQYF. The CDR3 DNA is TGCAGTGCTAGTGGGGGACAGGGGGCTGTGTCCCAAGAGACCCAGTACTTC.

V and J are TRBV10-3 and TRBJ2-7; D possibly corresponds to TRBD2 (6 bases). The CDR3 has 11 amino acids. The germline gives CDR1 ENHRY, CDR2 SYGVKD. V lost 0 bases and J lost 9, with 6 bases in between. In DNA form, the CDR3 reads TGTGCCATCAGTGAGTCACTAGCGCAGTACTTC. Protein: CAISESLAQYF.

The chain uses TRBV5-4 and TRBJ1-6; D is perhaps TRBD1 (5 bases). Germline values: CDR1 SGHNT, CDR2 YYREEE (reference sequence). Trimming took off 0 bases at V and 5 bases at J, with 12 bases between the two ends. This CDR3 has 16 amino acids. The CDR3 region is CASSLELQAHNSPLHF. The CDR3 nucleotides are TGTGCCAGCAGCTTGGAACTACAGGCTCATAATTCACCCCTCCACTTT.

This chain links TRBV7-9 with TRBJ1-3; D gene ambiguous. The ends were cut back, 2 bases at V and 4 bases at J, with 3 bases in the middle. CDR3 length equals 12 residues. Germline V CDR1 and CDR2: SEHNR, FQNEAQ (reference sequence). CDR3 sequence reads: CASSLTGNTIYF. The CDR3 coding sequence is TGTGCCAGCAGCTTAACAGGAAACACCATATATTTT. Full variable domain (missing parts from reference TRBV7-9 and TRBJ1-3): DTGVSQNPRHKITKRGQNVTFRCDPISEHNRLYWYRQTLGQGPEFLTYFQNEAQLEKSRLLSDRFSAERPKGSFSTLEIQRTEQGDSAMYLCASSLTGNTIYFGEGSWLTVV.

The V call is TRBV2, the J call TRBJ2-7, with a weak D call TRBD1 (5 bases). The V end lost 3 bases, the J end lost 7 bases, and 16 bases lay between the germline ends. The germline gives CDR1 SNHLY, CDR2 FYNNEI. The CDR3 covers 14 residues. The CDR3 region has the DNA TGTGCCAGCAGTGATATCCCCAGGGCAGAGGAGCAGTACTTC. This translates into CASSDIPRAEEQYF.

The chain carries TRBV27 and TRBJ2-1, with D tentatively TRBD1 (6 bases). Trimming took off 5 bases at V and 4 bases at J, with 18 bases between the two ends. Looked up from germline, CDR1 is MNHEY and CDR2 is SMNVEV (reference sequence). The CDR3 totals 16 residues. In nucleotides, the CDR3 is TGTGCCAGCAGTCCCCGCAGACATCAGGGGTACAATGAGCAGTTCTTC. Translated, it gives CASSPRRHQGYNEQFF.

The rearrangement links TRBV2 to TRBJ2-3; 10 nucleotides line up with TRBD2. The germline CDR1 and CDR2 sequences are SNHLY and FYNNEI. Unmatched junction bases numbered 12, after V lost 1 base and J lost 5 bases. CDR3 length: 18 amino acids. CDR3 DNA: TGTGCCAGCAGTGAAGGTTTATTTCGACTAGCGGGTGGAGATACGCAGTATTTT. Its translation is CASSEGLFRLAGGDTQYF.

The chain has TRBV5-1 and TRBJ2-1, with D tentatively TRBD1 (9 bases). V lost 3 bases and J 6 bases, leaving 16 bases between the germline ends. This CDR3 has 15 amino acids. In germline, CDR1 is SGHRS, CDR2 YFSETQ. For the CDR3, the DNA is TGCGCCAGCAGCTCGGGGGGGACAGGGTCCAATGAGCAGTTCTTC. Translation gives CASSSGGTGSNEQFF.

This CDR3 reads CASSQGLDTEAFF. CDR3 sequence (DNA): TGCGCCAGCAGTCAGGGTTTAGACACTGAAGCTTTCTTT. The chain employs TRBV10-1 and TRBJ1-1; D might be TRBD1 (5 bases). The CDR3 totals 13 residues. The V end was cut by 5 bases, the J end by 3 bases, with 10 bases between. Germline lookup yields CDR1 WNHNN and CDR2 SYGVQD (reference sequence).

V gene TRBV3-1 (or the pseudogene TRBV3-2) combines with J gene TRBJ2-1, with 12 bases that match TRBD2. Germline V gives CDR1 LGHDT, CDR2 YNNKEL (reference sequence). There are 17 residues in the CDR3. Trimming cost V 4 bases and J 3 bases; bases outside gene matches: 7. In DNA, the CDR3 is TGTGCCAGCAGCCTCCTAGCGGGGGGGAGTAGCTACAATGAGCAGTTCTTC. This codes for CASSLLAGGSSYNEQFF.

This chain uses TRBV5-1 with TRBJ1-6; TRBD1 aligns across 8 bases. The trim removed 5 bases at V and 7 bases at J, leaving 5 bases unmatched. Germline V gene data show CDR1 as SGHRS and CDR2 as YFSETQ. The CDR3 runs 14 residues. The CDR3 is CASRPGGLNSPLHF. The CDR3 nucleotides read TGCGCCAGCAGGCCAGGGGGCTTAAATTCACCCCTCCACTTT.

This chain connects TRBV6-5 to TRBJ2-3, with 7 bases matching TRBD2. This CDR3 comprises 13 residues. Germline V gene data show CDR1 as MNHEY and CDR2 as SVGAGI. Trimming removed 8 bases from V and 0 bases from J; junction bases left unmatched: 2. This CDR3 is CASGGGSTDTQYF. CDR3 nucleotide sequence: TGTGCCAGCGGCGGGGGAAGCACAGATACGCAGTATTTT.

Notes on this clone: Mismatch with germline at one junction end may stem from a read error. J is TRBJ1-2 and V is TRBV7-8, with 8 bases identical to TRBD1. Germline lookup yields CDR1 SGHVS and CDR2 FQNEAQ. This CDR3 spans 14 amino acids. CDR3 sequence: CASSPTGAYYGYTF. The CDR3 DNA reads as TGTGCCAGCAGCCCGACAGGGGCATACTACGGCTACACCTTC.

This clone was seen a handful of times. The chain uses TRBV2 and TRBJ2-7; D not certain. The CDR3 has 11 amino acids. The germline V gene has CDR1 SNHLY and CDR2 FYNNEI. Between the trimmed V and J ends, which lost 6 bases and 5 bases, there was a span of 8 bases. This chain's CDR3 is CASSYQDEQYF. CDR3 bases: TGTGCCAGCAGCTACCAGGACGAGCAGTACTTC.